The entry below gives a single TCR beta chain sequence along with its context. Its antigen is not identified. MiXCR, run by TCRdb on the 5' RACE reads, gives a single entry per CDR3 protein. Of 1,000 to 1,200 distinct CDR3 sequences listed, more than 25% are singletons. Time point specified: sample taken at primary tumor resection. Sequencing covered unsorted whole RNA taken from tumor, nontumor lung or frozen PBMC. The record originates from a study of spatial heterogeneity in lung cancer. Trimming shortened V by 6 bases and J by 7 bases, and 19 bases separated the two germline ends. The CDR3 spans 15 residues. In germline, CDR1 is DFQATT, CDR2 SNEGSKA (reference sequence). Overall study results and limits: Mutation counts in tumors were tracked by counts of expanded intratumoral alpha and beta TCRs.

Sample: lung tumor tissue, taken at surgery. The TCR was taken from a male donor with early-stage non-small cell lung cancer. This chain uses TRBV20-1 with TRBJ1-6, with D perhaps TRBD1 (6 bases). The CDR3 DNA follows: TGCAGTGCAACAGACGTACAGGGCGGGAATTCACCCCTCCACTTT. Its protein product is CSATDVQGGNSPLHF.